This TCR beta chain was identified during a study of T cells in Graves' hyperthyroidism and ophthalmopathy. General study points: Most clonotypes expanded in thyroid above 0.001 were likewise present in blood.

A Clinical Activity Score of at least 3, a NOSPECS grade of at least 4 and a duration under 3 months were recorded in the ophthalmopathy patients. The source of the PBMCs was approximately 9.5 ml of fresh peripheral blood. TCR beta CDR3 regions were amplified from RNA transcripts. Primed by the HTBI set, a first-round RT-PCR was run on the TCR CDR3. TCRdb itself ran the multiplex PCR reads through MiXCR, one entry per CDR3 protein. In the table there are 350,000 to 450,000 distinct CDR3 sequences, more than 12% of which are singletons. This clonotype was counted a few times. Its antigen remains unknown. With V trimmed by 3 bases and J by 4 bases, 2 bases remained unmatched. Per germline, CDR1 WNHNN and CDR2 SYGVQD (reference sequence). CDR3 length: 14 residues.

The chain couples TRBV10-1 to TRBJ2-1; TRBD1 aligns across 8 bases. This receptor was taken from a man aged 50-59 years with Graves' ophthalmopathy. The specimen was blood. The CDR3 DNA reads as TGCGCCAGCAGTGACCGGGACAGGTACAATGAGCAGTTCTTC. Protein product: CASSDRDRYNEQFF.